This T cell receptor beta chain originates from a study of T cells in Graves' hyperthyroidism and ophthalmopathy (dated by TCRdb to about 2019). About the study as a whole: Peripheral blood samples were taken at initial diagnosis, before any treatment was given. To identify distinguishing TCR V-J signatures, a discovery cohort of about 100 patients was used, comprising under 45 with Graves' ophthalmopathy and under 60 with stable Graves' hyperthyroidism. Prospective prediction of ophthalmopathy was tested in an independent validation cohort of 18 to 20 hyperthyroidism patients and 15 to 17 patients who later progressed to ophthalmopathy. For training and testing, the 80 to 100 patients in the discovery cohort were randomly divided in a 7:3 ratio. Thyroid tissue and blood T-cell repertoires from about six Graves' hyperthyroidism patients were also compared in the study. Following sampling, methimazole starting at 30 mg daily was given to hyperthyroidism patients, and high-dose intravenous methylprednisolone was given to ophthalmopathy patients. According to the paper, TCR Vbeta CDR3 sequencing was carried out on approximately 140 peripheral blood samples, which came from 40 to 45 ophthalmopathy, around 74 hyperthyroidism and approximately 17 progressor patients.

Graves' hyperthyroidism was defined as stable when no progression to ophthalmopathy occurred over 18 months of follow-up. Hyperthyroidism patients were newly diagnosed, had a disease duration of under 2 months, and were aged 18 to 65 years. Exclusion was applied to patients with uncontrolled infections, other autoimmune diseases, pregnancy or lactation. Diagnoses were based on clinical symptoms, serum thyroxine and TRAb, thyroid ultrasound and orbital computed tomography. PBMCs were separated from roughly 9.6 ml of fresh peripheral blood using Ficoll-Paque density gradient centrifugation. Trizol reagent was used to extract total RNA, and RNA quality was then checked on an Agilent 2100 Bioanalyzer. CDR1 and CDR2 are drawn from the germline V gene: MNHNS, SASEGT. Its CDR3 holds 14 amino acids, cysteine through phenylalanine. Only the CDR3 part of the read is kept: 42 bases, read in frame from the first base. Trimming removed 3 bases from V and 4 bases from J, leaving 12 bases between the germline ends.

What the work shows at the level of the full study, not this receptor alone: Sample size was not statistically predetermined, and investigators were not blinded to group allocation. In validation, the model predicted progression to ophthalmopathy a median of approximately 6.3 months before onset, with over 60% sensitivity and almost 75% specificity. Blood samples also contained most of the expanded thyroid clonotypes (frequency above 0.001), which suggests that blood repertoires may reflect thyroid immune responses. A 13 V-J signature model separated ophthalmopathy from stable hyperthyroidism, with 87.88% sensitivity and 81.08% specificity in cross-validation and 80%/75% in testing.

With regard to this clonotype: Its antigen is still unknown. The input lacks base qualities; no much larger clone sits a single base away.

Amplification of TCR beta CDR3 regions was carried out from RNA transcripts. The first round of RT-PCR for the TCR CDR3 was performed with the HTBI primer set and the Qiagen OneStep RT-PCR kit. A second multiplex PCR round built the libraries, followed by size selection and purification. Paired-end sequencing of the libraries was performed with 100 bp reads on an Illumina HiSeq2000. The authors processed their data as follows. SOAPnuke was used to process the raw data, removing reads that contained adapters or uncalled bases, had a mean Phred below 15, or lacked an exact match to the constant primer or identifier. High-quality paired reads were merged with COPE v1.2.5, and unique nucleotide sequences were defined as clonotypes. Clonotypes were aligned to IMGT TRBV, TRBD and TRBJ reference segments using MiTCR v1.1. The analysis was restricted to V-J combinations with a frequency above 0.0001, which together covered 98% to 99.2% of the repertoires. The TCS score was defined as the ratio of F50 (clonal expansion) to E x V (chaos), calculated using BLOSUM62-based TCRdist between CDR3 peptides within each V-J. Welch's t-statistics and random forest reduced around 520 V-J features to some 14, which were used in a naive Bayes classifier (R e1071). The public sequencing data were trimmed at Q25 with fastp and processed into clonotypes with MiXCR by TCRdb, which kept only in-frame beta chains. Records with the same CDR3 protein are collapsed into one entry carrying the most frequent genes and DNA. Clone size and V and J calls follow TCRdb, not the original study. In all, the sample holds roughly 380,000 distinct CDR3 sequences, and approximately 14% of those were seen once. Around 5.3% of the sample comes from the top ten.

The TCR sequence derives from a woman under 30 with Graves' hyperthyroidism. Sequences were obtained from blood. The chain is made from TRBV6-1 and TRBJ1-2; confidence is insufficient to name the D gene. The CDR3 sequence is CASSDSRQVYGYTF. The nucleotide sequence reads TGTGCCAGCAGTGACTCTCGGCAGGTCTATGGCTACACCTTC.